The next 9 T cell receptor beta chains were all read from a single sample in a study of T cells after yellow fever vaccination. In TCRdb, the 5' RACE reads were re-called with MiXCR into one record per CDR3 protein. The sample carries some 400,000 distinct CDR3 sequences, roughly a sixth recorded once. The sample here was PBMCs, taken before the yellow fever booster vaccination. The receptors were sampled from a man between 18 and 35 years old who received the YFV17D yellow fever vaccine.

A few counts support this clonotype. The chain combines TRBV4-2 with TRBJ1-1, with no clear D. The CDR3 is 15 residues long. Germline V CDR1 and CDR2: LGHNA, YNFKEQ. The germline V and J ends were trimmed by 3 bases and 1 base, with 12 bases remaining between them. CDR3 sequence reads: CASSHAGWWNTEAFF. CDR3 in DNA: TGTGCCAGCAGCCATGCGGGTTGGTGGAACACTGAAGCTTTCTTT.

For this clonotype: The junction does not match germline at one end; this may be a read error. CDR3 DNA sequence: TGCAGTGCTAGAGATTTGCGGGCGAACGCTGAAGCTTTCTTT. The encoded protein is CSARDLRANAEAFF. V and J are TRBV20-1 and TRBJ1-1; D is unresolved. CDR1 DFQATT and CDR2 SNEGSKA come from the germline V gene (reference sequence). The CDR3 sequence is 14 residues long.

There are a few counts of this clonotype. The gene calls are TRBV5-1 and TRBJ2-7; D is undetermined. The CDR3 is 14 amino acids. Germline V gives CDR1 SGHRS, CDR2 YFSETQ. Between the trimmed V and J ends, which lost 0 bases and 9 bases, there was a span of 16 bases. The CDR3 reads CASSLGIGASRQYV. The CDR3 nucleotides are TGCGCCAGCAGCTTGGGAATAGGAGCAAGCAGGCAGTACGTC.

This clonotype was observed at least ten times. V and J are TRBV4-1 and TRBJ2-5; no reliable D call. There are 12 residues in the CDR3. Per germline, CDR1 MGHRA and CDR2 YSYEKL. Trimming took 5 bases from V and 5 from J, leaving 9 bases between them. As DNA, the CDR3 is TGCGCCAGCAGCTCATCACAGGAGACCCAGTACTTC. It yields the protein CASSSSQETQYF.

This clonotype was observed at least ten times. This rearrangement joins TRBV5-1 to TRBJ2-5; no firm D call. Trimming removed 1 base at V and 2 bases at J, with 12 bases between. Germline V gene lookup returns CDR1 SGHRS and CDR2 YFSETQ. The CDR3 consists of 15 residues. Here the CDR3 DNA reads TGCGCCAGCAGCTTGATCTTGGCAACTCAAGAGACCCAGTACTTC. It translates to CASSLILATQETQYF. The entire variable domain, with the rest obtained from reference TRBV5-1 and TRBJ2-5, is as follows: KAGVTQTPRYLIKTRGQQVTLSCSPISGHRSVSWYQQTPGQGLQFLFEYFSETQRNKGNFPGRFSGRQFSNSRSEMNVSTLELGDSALYLCASSLILATQETQYFGPGTRLLVL.

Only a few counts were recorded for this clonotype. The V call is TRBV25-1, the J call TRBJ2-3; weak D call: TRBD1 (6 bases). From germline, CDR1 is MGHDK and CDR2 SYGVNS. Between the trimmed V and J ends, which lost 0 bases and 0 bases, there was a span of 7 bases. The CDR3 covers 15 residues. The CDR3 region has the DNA TGTGCCAGCAGTGAATACAGGGGTAGCACAGATACGCAGTATTTT. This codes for CASSEYRGSTDTQYF.

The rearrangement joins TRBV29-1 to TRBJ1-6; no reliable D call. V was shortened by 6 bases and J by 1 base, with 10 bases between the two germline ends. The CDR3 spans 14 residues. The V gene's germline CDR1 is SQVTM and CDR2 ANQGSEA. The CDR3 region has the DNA TGCAGCGTACGAACGGGTTCCTATAATTCACCCCTCCACTTT. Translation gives CSVRTGSYNSPLHF.

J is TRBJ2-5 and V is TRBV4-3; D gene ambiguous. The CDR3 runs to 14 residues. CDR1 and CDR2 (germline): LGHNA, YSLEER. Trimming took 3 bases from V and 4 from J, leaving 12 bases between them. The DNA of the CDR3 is TGCGCCAGCAGCCAGGCCCTACTTGGAGAGACCCAGTACTTC. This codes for CASSQALLGETQYF.

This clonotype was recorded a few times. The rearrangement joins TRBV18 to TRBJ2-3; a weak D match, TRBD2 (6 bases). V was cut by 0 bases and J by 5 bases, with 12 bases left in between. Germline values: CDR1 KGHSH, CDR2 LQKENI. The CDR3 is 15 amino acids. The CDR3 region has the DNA TGTGCCAGCTCACCACCGGCGGGGCGGATAGATACGCAGTATTTT. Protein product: CASSPPAGRIDTQYF.